The present entry profiles one T cell receptor (beta chain) with its context. Its antigen is unknown. Here immunoSEQ multiplex PCR was the method, and the copy in TCRdb shows in-frame clones only, minus some. In the table there are 100,000 to 120,000 clones, approximately 88% of which are singletons. The data belong to a study of cytomegalovirus exposure and HLA in healthy donors. Study conclusions and caveats: The TCR clusters that emerged in the first cohort tended, a later analysis found, to co-occur in the approximately 130 validation repertoires. The CMV antigen specificity of three CMV-associated chains was confirmed through in vitro analysis. Cytomegalovirus-associated TCR beta chains were listed, numbering 150 to 200. Most sequenced TCRs were rare (though some public TCRs occurred in many donors).

From germline, CDR1 is SEHNR and CDR2 FQNEAQ (reference sequence). This CDR3 is 13 amino acids long. The germline V and J ends were trimmed by 5 bases and 8 bases, with 12 bases remaining between them. Material: PBMCs. The rearrangement links TRBV7-9 to TRBJ1-4; a possible D gene is TRBD1 (5 bases). This TCR derives from a young woman in good health and CMV-seropositive. The CDR3 protein is CASSARVREKLFF. Written as DNA, the CDR3 is TGTGCCAGCAGCGCCAGGGTGCGGGAAAAACTGTTTTTT. The full variable domain, with the rest looked up from reference TRBV7-9 and TRBJ1-4, is DTGVSQNPRHKITKRGQNVTFRCDPISEHNRLYWYRQTLGQGPEFLTYFQNEAQLEKSRLLSDRFSAERPKGSFSTLEIQRTEQGDSAMYLCASSARVREKLFFGSGTQLSVL.